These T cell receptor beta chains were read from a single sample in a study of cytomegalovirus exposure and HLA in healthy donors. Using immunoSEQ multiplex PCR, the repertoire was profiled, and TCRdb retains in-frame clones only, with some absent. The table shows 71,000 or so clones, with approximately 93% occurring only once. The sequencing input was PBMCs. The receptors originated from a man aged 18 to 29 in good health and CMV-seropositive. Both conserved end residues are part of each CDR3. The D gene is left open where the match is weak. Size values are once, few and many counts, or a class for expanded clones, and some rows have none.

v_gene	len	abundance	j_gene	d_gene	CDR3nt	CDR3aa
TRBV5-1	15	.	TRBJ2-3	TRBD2	TGCGCCAGCAGCTCGCCAGGACTAGCGGGAGATACGCAGTATTTT	CASSSPGLAGDTQYF
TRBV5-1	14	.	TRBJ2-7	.	TGCGCCAGCAGCTTGAATGTCTTACGGCGGGAGCAGTACTTC	CASSLNVLRREQYF
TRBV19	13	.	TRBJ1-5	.	TGTGCCAGTAGTCCAGCGACAGATCAGCCCCAGCATTTT	CASSPATDQPQHF
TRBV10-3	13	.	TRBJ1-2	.	TGTGCCATCAGTGGTTCGGACTCCTATGGCTACACCTTC	CAISGSDSYGYTF
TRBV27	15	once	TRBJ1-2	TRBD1	TGTGCCAGCAGTTGGTTGACAGGGAGGTTCGATGGCTACACCTTC	CASSWLTGRFDGYTF
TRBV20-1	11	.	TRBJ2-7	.	TGCAGTGCTAGACAGGGGAACGAGCAGTACTTC	CSARQGNEQYF
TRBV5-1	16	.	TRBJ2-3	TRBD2	TGCGCCAGCAGCCTGGGACTAGCGGGGGTCACAGATACGCAGTATTTT	CASSLGLAGVTDTQYF
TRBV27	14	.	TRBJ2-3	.	TGTGCCAGCAAGAAAAAGACTTCTGGGGATACGCAGTATTTT	CASKKKTSGDTQYF
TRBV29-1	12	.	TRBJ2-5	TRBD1	TGCAGCGTAGCAGGGACAGAAGAGACCCAGTACTTC	CSVAGTEETQYF
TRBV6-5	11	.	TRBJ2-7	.	TGTGCCAGCAGAGCTCAATACGAGCAGTACTTC	CASRAQYEQYF
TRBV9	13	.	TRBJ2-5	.	TGTGCCAGCAGTCGACTAGTTCAAGAGACCCAGTACTTC	CASSRLVQETQYF
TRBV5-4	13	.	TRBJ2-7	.	TGTGCCAGCAGCCCCGACTTGTCCTACGAGCAGTACTTC	CASSPDLSYEQYF
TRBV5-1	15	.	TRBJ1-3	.	TGCGCCAGCAGCTTGGCCGGCGGCTCTGGAAACACCATATATTTT	CASSLAGGSGNTIYF
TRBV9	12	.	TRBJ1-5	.	TGTGCCAGCAGCGCAGGCGATCAGCCCCAGCATTTT	CASSAGDQPQHF
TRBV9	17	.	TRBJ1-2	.	TGTGCCAGCAGCGTATGGGGGGGCCTAGGCCCTAACTATGGCTACACCTTC	CASSVWGGLGPNYGYTF
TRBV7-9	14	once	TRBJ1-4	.	TGTGCCAGCAGCTTAGTGGGAGATGATGAAAAACTGTTTTTT	CASSLVGDDEKLFF
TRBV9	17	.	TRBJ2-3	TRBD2	TGTGCCAGCAGCCGGCAAGGACTAGCTAAAGGCACAGATACGCAGTATTTT	CASSRQGLAKGTDTQYF
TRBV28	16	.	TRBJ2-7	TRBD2	TGTGCCAGCAGTTTTTTGGGTAGCGGGGACTCCTACGAGCAGTACTTC	CASSFLGSGDSYEQYF
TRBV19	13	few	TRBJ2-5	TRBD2	TGTGCCAGCGCGGGACTAGATAGCGAGACCCAGTACTTC	CASAGLDSETQYF
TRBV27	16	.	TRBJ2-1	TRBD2	TGTGCCAGCAGTAACCCCCTGGCGGGGGGTTACAATGAGCAGTTCTTC	CASSNPLAGGYNEQFF
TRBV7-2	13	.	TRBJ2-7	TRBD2	TGTGCCAGCAGCTTAGAAGCTCGCGGGGGGGCTTACTTC	CASSLEARGGAYF
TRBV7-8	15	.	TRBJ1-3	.	TGTGCCAGCAGCATTCTTGAGGGGGCTGGAAACACCATATATTTT	CASSILEGAGNTIYF
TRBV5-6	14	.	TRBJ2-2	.	TGTGCCAGCAGCAACCCACTTACAGCCGGGGAGCTGTTTTTT	CASSNPLTAGELFF
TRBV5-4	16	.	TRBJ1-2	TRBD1	TGTGCCAGCAGCGCCGGACGGGACAGGGGTGCCTATGGCTACACCTTC	CASSAGRDRGAYGYTF
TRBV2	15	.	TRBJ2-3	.	TGTGCCAGCATTCGGGAACTAACCAGCACAGATACGCAGTATTTT	CASIRELTSTDTQYF
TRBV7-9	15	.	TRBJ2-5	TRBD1	TGTGCCAGCAGCTGGACAGGGGGAGGTGTAGAGACCCAGTACTTC	CASSWTGGGVETQYF
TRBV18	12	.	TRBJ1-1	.	TGTGCCAGCAAAATAGGTCAGGGGGAAGCTTTCTTT	CASKIGQGEAFF
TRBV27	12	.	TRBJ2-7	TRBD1	TGTGCCAGCAGGGGACAGGCCTACGAGCAGTACTTC	CASRGQAYEQYF
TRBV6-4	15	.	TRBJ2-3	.	TGTGCCAGCAGTGACTCGGCTGGCAACACAGATACGCAGTATTTT	CASSDSAGNTDTQYF
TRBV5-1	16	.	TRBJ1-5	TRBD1	TGCGCCAGCAGCTTCGGGACAGGTGACAGCAATCAGCCCCAGCATTTT	CASSFGTGDSNQPQHF
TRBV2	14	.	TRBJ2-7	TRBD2	TGTGCCAGCAGTGAGGGGGGGGTCCCCTACGAGCAGTACTTC	CASSEGGVPYEQYF
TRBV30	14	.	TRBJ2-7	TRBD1	TGTGCCTGGAGAAGGACAGGGACGGACTACGAGCAGTACTTC	CAWRRTGTDYEQYF